The sequence of this TCR beta chain was determined in a study of identifying expanded T cells in peripheral blood. Study results and limitations: Clone count variance between roughly 2-week samples rose with total template count. About 1.2 clones differed between technical replicates, versus roughly 16 and 20 over time.

Germline V gene lookup returns CDR1 LGHNT and CDR2 FRNRAP. V was pared by 6 bases and J by 4 bases, with 13 bases between. The CDR3 length is 14 residues. Points on this clone: Its antigen remains unidentified.

During the collection period, no donor immune events like infections were recorded. Method: immunoSEQ multiplex PCR; TCRdb's copy keeps in-frame clones and lacks some. The sample lists approximately 79,000 clones; about 90% were seen once. The origin of this receptor is a person aged 18 to 70 in good health. Source material: blood. V gene TRBV12-5 combines with J gene TRBJ2-1; perhaps D is TRBD1 or TRBD2 (5 bases each). The CDR3 coding sequence is TGTGCTAGTGGCACCGGGACGGATTACAATGAGCAGTTCTTC. Its protein product is CASGTGTDYNEQFF.